Included here is one T cell receptor beta chain sequence, with context. What it binds is not known. The data belong to a study of post-analysis software for immune sequencing data. Findings of the study overall: With TRBV5-6, TRBV5-1 and TRBV20-1 included, 4 or 5 TRBV segments were more frequent in patients than in controls.

The germline V gene encodes CDR1 MNHNY and CDR2 SVGAGI (reference sequence). The length of the CDR3 is 16 residues. Trimming cost V 6 bases and J 5 bases; bases outside gene matches: 6. Unique molecular identifiers tagged the TCR beta cDNA libraries. TCRdb called the PCR reads again in MiXCR, with one record for every CDR3 protein. The sample lists 700,000 to 900,000 distinct CDR3 sequences, under 60% occurring once. This TCR was recovered from a girl between 10 and 17 years old with multiple sclerosis. This chain connects TRBV6-6 to TRBJ2-1; TRBD2 matches at 14 bases. The sequenced sample was blood. CDR3 sequence reads: CASRTPGLAGDNEQFF. Written as DNA, the CDR3 is TGTGCCAGCAGGACTCCGGGACTAGCGGGAGACAATGAGCAGTTCTTC.